A selection of T cell receptor beta chains follows, all from one sample in a study of post-analysis software for immune sequencing data. TCRdb re-analysed the PCR reads in MiXCR, keeping a single row per CDR3 protein. Among roughly 400,000 distinct CDR3 sequences, less than 40% were seen once, and the ten largest hold about 7.6%. The material sequenced was blood. All receptors derive from a girl aged 2 to 9 with multiple sclerosis. Each CDR3 is given with its conserved first and last residue. The order of the fields is clone size, J gene, V gene, D gene, CDR3 protein, CDR3 DNA. The D gene is left open where the match is weak. Rows give clone size only sometimes, using once, few, many, or a class for an expanded clone.

>NA|TRBJ2-5|TRBV4-2|TRBD2
CASSQRAGVQETQYF
TGTGCCAGCAGCCAAAGAGCGGGAGTCCAAGAGACCCAGTACTTC
>many|TRBJ2-7|TRBV4-3|TRBD2
CASSQEPTSGRVSPYEQYF
TGCGCCAGCAGCCAAGAACCGACTAGCGGGAGGGTCAGTCCCTACGAGCAGTACTTC
>NA|TRBJ1-2|TRBV7-9|NA
CASSKKGRADTYYGYTF
TGTGCCAGCAGCAAAAAGGGCAGGGCCGATACTTACTATGGCTACACCTTC
>few|TRBJ2-3|TRBV6-6|NA
CATGQGRGDTQYF
TGTGCCACCGGCCAGGGTCGAGGAGATACGCAGTATTTT
>few|TRBJ2-3|TRBV12-3/TRBV12-4|NA
CASSLEGRTQYF
TGTGCCAGCAGTTTGGAGGGAAGGACGCAGTATTTT
>NA|TRBJ1-2|TRBV6-4|TRBD1
CASSDSGQEYNYGYTF
TGTGCCAGCAGTGACTCTGGACAGGAATATAACTATGGCTACACCTTC
>NA|TRBJ1-4|TRBV7-2|TRBD1
CASSTRQGTNEKLFF
TGTGCCAGCAGCACTAGACAGGGGACTAATGAGAAACTGTTTTTT
>NA|TRBJ2-5|TRBV7-9|TRBD2
CASSLEGLAGAEQYF
TGTGCCAGCAGCTTAGAGGGACTAGCGGGAGCAGAGCAGTACTTC
>few|TRBJ2-7|TRBV6-2/TRBV6-3|NA
CASRDGAVEQYF
TGTGCCAGCAGAGACGGAGCGGTCGAGCAGTACTTC
>once|TRBJ2-3|TRBV12-3/TRBV12-4|NA
CASSSLPRVSTDTQYF
TGTGCCAGCAGTTCTTTACCTCGGGTGAGCACAGATACGCAGTATTTT
>NA|TRBJ2-7|TRBV29-1|NA
CSVEEAPYEQYF
TGCAGCGTTGAAGAGGCACCCTACGAGCAGTACTTC
>NA|TRBJ2-5|TRBV5-1|TRBD2
CASKPLAGGYQETQYF
TGCGCCAGCAAACCGCTAGCGGGGGGGTACCAAGAGACCCAGTACTTC
>NA|TRBJ1-2|TRBV28|NA
CASTSGTIGGYTF
TGTGCCAGCACCTCCGGGACGATAGGCGGCTACACCTTC
>NA|TRBJ2-3|TRBV15|NA
CATSRGGESTDTQYF
TGTGCCACCAGCAGAGGTGGGGAGAGCACAGATACGCAGTATTTT
>NA|TRBJ2-1|TRBV20-1|TRBD2
CSAREGGLAGGVNEQFF
TGCAGTGCTAGAGAGGGGGGGCTAGCGGGAGGGGTCAATGAGCAGTTCTTC
>many|TRBJ2-7|TRBV6-5|NA
CASSPGGGLDEQYF
TGTGCCAGCAGTCCCGGAGGTGGGCTCGACGAGCAGTACTTC
>NA|TRBJ2-7|TRBV29-1|NA
CSVEWQGNEQYF
TGCAGCGTTGAATGGCAGGGTAACGAGCAGTACTTC
>NA|TRBJ2-7|TRBV27|TRBD2
CASSFREVHYEQYF
TGTGCCAGCAGTTTCCGGGAGGTCCACTACGAGCAGTACTTC
>few|TRBJ2-7|TRBV7-2|NA
CASSLSHPYEQYF
TGTGCCAGCAGCTTATCTCATCCATACGAGCAGTACTTC
>few|TRBJ2-7|TRBV13|TRBD1
CASSLRGTGFVYEQYF
TGTGCCAGCAGCCTCCGGGGGACAGGGTTTGTGTACGAGCAGTACTTC
>NA|TRBJ2-5|TRBV6-2/TRBV6-3|NA
CASSYDQRKSQNNEQYF
TGTGCCAGCAGTTACGACCAGCGGAAATCTCAAAACAATGAGCAGTACTTC
>few|TRBJ2-5|TRBV25-1|TRBD1
CASSGYRGPQETQYF
TGTGCCAGCAGTGGGTACAGGGGGCCGCAAGAGACCCAGTACTTC
>few|TRBJ1-2|TRBV11-2|TRBD1
CASSLEGQGYSGYTF
TGTGCCAGCAGCTTAGAGGGACAGGGATATAGTGGCTACACCTTC
>NA|TRBJ2-2|TRBV7-7|NA
CTSSRSGNTGELFF
TGTACTAGCAGCCGCAGCGGGAACACCGGGGAGCTGTTTTTT